The rows below give T cell receptor beta chains drawn from one sample of a study of cytomegalovirus exposure and HLA in healthy donors. The repertoire was sequenced with immunoSEQ multiplex PCR; TCRdb's copy has only in-frame clones and lacks some. The profile covers roughly 230,000 clones, with nearly 95% appearing a single time and approximately 1.5% taken by the ten largest. The sample taken for sequencing was PBMCs. These receptors were taken from a girl aged 2 to 9 in good health and CMV-seronegative. The CDR3 runs from the conserved cysteine through the conserved F or W. The order of the fields is clone size, V gene, J gene, D gene, CDR3 DNA, CDR3 protein. A D gene is named only where the DNA matches it firmly. The listing skips clone size in some rows; elsewhere it reads once, few, many or a size class.

>.|TRBV7-7|TRBJ1-1|.
TGTGCTAGCAGCGAAGGTAGGGGGACTGAAGCTTTCTTT
CASSEGRGTEAFF
>.|TRBV6-5|TRBJ2-7|.
TGTGCCAGCAGTTACTCGAAGGTGATCGACAGGCAGTACTTC
CASSYSKVIDRQYF
>once|TRBV5-4|TRBJ2-1|.
TGTGCCAGCAGCTTGGCCAGAGGGTCTTCCTACAATGAGCAGTTCTTC
CASSLARGSSYNEQFF
>.|TRBV19|TRBJ2-7|.
TGTGCCAGTACTACCGACAGTAGCTCCTACGAGCAGTACTTC
CASTTDSSSYEQYF
>.|TRBV15|TRBJ2-3|TRBD1
TGTGCCACCAGCCGAACAACTACCGGACAGGGGGATGATACGCAGTATTTT
CATSRTTTGQGDDTQYF
>.|TRBV19|TRBJ1-5|.
TGTGCCAGTAGTTCCCCGGCCGGGGATTATAGCAATCAGCCCCAGCATTTT
CASSSPAGDYSNQPQHF
>.|TRBV19|TRBJ2-7|.
TGTGCCAGTAGTCCTCAGGTTGGCGAGCAGTACTTC
CASSPQVGEQYF
>.|TRBV25-1|TRBJ1-2|TRBD1
TGTGCCAGCACCCAAGCAGGGACAGGGACCCATGGCTACACCTTC
CASTQAGTGTHGYTF
>.|TRBV7-9|TRBJ2-7|TRBD1
TGTGCCAGCAGTTTGACCGGGACAGGGACCTACGAGCAGTACTTC
CASSLTGTGTYEQYF
>.|TRBV19|TRBJ1-4|.
TGTGCCAGTAGTGCCTTAAGGACAGAGAATGAAAAACTGTTTTTT
CASSALRTENEKLFF
>few|TRBV15|TRBJ2-7|.
TGTGCCACCAGCAGGACTCCGGAGCGCGAGCAGTACTTC
CATSRTPEREQYF
>.|TRBV30|TRBJ1-2|.
TGTGCCTGGACCACCTTCGTAGATGGCTACACCTTC
CAWTTFVDGYTF
>.|TRBV6-5|TRBJ1-1|TRBD1
TGTGCCAGCAGTTCAAACAGGGGGTGGAACACTGAAGCTTTCTTT
CASSSNRGWNTEAFF
>.|TRBV30|TRBJ1-5|.
TGTGCCTGGAGTCCAGCTGGGGGGAATCAGCCCCAGCATTTT
CAWSPAGGNQPQHF
>.|TRBV28|TRBJ1-1|.
TGTGCCAGCAGTTTAATTGGGGAGGGAGCTTTCTTT
CASSLIGEGAFF
>.|TRBV4-1|TRBJ1-1|TRBD1
TGCGCCAGCAGCCAAGATCTGGGGGGACAGGGGACTGAAGCTTTCTTT
CASSQDLGGQGTEAFF
>.|TRBV2|TRBJ2-5|.
TGTGCCAGCACGAGGGCCGGATCCGGAGAGACCCAGTACTTC
CASTRAGSGETQYF
>.|TRBV19|TRBJ1-4|TRBD1
TGTGCCAGTAGTCCCTGGGGGGACAGGGAGGGAAAACTGTTTTTT
CASSPWGDREGKLFF
>.|TRBV20-1|TRBJ2-5|.
TGCAGTGCTAGGCGCGCAGAGACCCAGTACTTC
CSARRAETQYF
>.|TRBV9|TRBJ2-1|.
TGTGCCAGCAGCTCCCGCGGGGTTGGGCGGGGTGAGCAGTTCTTC
CASSSRGVGRGEQFF
>once|TRBV9|TRBJ2-2|.
TGTGCCAGCAGCGCAGCCAGGGTGCCCACCGGGGAGCTGTTTTTT
CASSAARVPTGELFF
>.|TRBV25-1|TRBJ1-6|.
TGTGCCAGCAGTGAATGGTCCGGGAAAGTAAATTCACCCCTCCACTTT
CASSEWSGKVNSPLHF
>.|TRBV6-5|TRBJ2-7|.
TGTGCCAGCAGGTCCGCCGCGGACGAGCAGTACTTC
CASRSAADEQYF
>.|TRBV10-2|TRBJ2-7|.
TGCGCCAGCAGTGTAAACTATGCCTACGAGCAGTACTTC
CASSVNYAYEQYF
>.|TRBV9|TRBJ2-2|.
TGTGCCAGCAGCGTAGTTCCACAGGGGAACACCGGGGAGCTGTTTTTT
CASSVVPQGNTGELFF
>.|TRBV5-1|TRBJ2-1|.
TGCGCCAGCAGCTTGCAACTCTACAATGAGCAGTTCTTC
CASSLQLYNEQFF
>once|TRBV27|TRBJ1-2|.
TGTGCCAGCAGTTTCCGCAGGGACTATGGCTACACCTTC
CASSFRRDYGYTF
>.|TRBV4-1|TRBJ2-4|TRBD2
TGCGCCAGCAGCCAATTGGGACTAGCGGGAAACATTCAGTACTTC
CASSQLGLAGNIQYF
>.|TRBV19|TRBJ1-2|.
TGTGCCAGTAGTGTATCGATATCGACGGGAGGCAGGGGCTACACCTTC
CASSVSISTGGRGYTF
>.|TRBV6-1|TRBJ1-2|.
TGTGCCAGCAGAGGGGTCGGCCCTAACTATGGCTACACCTTC
CASRGVGPNYGYTF
>.|TRBV5-4|TRBJ1-2|TRBD1
TGTGCCAGCAGCTTAGGAGGGGGCGCTGACTATGGCTACACCTTC
CASSLGGGADYGYTF